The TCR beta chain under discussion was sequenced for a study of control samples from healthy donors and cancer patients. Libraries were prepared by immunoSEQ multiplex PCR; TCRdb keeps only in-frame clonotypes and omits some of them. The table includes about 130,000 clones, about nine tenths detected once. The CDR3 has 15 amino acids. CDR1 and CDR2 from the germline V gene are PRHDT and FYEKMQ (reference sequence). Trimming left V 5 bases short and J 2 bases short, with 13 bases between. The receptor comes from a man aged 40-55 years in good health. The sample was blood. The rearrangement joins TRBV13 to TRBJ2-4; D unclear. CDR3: CASSPQETSKNIQYF. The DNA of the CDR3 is TGTGCCAGCAGCCCCCAGGAGACTTCCAAAAACATTCAGTACTTC.